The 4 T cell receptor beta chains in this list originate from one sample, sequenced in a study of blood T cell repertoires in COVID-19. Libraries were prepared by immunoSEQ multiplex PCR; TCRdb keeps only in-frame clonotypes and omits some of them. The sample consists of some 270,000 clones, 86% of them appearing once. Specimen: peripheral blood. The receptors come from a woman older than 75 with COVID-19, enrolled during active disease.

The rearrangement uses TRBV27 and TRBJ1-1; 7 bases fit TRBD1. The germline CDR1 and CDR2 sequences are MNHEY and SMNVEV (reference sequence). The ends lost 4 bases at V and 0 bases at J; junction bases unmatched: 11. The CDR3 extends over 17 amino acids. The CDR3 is CASSSATLTGLNTEAFF. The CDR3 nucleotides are TGTGCCAGCAGTTCCGCTACCTTGACAGGGTTGAACACTGAAGCTTTCTTT.

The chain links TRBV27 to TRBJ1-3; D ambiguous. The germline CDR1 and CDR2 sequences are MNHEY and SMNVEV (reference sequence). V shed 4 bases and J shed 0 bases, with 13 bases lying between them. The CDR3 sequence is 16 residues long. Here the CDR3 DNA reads TGTGCCAGCAGTTCCCTAGGTTGGAGCTCTGGAAACACCATATATTTT. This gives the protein CASSSLGWSSGNTIYF.

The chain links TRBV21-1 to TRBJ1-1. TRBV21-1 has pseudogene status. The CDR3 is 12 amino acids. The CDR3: CASSPRRTEAFF. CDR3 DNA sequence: TGTGCCAGCAGCCCCCGGAGGACTGAAGCTTTCTTT.

This CDR3 reads CASSVVSGGANEQFF. The CDR3 coding sequence is TGTGCCAGCAGCGTAGTTTCCGGGGGGGCTAATGAGCAGTTCTTC. This rearrangement joins TRBV9 to TRBJ2-1; 8 nucleotides line up with TRBD2. V trimming: 0 bases; J trimming: 7 bases; junction bases outside the gene matches: 6. The germline CDR1 and CDR2 sequences are SGDLS and YYNGEE. This CDR3 spans 15 amino acids. Together with reference TRBV9 and TRBJ2-1, the CDR3 gives the full variable domain: DSGVTQTPKHLITATGQRVTLRCSPRSGDLSVYWYQQSLDQGLQFLIQYYNGEERAKGNILERFSAQQFPDLHSELNLSSLELGDSALYFCASSVVSGGANEQFFGPGTRLTVL.